Below, 19 T cell receptor beta chains from the same sample are listed, as sequenced in a study of post-analysis software for immune sequencing data. Broader study findings: Five or six TRBV segments, TRBV5-6, TRBV5-1 and TRBV20-1 among them, were found more frequent in patients than controls.

These receptors are not linked to any known antigen. TCR beta cDNA libraries had unique molecular identifiers. Via MiXCR, TCRdb re-called the PCR reads, giving one row per CDR3 protein. The repertoire holds 450,000 or so distinct CDR3 sequences, over 35% seen once, with 12% in the top ten. Sequencing used blood. The receptors stem from a girl aged 5-17 years with multiple sclerosis.

In its sample, this clonotype was seen a few times. This chain uses TRBV29-1 with TRBJ2-5, with TRBD1 matching over 9 bases. V was clipped by 8 bases and J by 2 bases; unmatched bases: 6. The CDR3 is made up of 13 amino acids. Germline values: CDR1 SQVTM, CDR2 ANQGSEA. The chain's CDR3 is CSLLGTGQETQYF. Here the CDR3 DNA reads TGCAGCCTACTAGGGACAGGGCAAGAGACCCAGTACTTC.

Only a few counts were recorded for this clonotype. The chain uses TRBV29-1 and TRBJ2-1; no clear D gene. Germline assignment: CDR1 SQVTM and CDR2 ANQGSEA. Trimming took 3 bases from V and 4 from J, leaving 7 bases between them. The CDR3 consists of 12 residues. In nucleotides, the CDR3 is TGCAGCGTTGACTTAGGGTACAATGAGCAGTTCTTC. Its protein is CSVDLGYNEQFF.

The CDR3 coding sequence is TGCAGTGCTAGGGACAGGGAGTATGAGCAGTTCTTC. Amino acids: CSARDREYEQFF. The rearrangement joins TRBV20-1 to TRBJ2-1; 8 positions match TRBD1. Germline V gene lookup returns CDR1 DFQATT and CDR2 SNEGSKA (reference sequence). The CDR3 is 12 residues long. V was pared by 3 bases and J by 8 bases, with 3 bases of the junction left unmatched.

V is TRBV27 and J is TRBJ1-1; 9 positions match TRBD1. V dropped 4 bases and J dropped 3; count of bases not matched to a gene: 12. This CDR3 is built from 17 residues. Germline-derived CDR1 and CDR2 are MNHEY and SMNVEV (reference sequence). The DNA of the CDR3 is TGTGCCAGCAGTTCACTCGGGACAGGGTTCTGGTACACTGAAGCTTTCTTT. Protein sequence: CASSSLGTGFWYTEAFF.

CDR3 sequence: CASSQWGKGRADTQYF. For the CDR3, the DNA is TGTGCCAGCAGCCAATGGGGAAAAGGAAGGGCAGATACGCAGTATTTT. The rearrangement joins TRBV3-1 to TRBJ2-3; D gene uncertain. V was shortened by 2 bases and J by 4 bases, with 16 bases between the two germline ends. Germline V CDR1 and CDR2: LGHDT, YNNKEL (reference sequence). This CDR3 region has 16 residues.

The V and J genes are TRBV20-1 and TRBJ2-7; 9 positions agree with TRBD1. CDR1 is DFQATT, CDR2 SNEGSKA, per germline (reference sequence). Unmatched junction bases numbered 9, after V lost 0 bases and J lost 3 bases. This CDR3 is built from 16 residues. In nucleotides, the CDR3 is TGCAGTGCTAGAGATTTTACGACAGGGGGGAGCTACGAGCAGTACTTC. This sequence encodes CSARDFTTGGSYEQYF.

The rearrangement uses TRBV28 and TRBJ1-4; no definite D call. The CDR3 length is 14 residues. The germline gives CDR1 MDHEN, CDR2 SYDVKM. The V end was cut by 3 bases, the J end by 4 bases, with 9 bases between. The CDR3 loop is CASSLVQLNEKLFF. CDR3 sequence (DNA): TGTGCCAGCAGTTTGGTCCAGCTTAATGAAAAACTGTTTTTT.

This clonotype came up a few times. J is TRBJ2-7 and V is TRBV12-3 or TRBV12-4; 11 bases match TRBD1. This CDR3 comprises 12 residues. V shed 8 bases and J 4 bases; nucleotides not matched to a gene: 1. CDR3 protein: CASGTGGYEQYF. CDR3 sequence (DNA): TGTGCCAGCGGGACAGGGGGATACGAGCAGTACTTC.

In its sample, this clonotype was seen many times. The chain links TRBV6-4 to TRBJ1-2; the match to TRBD1 covers 12 bases. With V trimmed by 3 bases and J by 6 bases, 5 bases remained unmatched. In germline, CDR1 is MRHNA, CDR2 SNTAGT. There are 15 residues in the CDR3. The CDR3 DNA reads TGTGCCAGCAGTGAGAGCGGGACAGGGGGCGATGGCTACACCTTC. Translated: CASSESGTGGDGYTF.

This clonotype was observed a single time. The chain uses TRBV7-3 and TRBJ2-1; D is possibly TRBD1 or TRBD2 (5 bases each). The germline V gene encodes CDR1 SGHTA and CDR2 FQGTGA. Trimming took 3 bases from V and 2 from J, leaving 20 bases between them. The CDR3 loop spans 18 amino acids. The CDR3 nucleotides read TGTGCCAGCAGCTTCAAACCCTCCGGGACGACGCCCTACAATGAGCAGTTCTTC. Translation gives CASSFKPSGTTPYNEQFF.

The V call is TRBV12-3 or TRBV12-4, the J call TRBJ2-3; TRBD1 aligns across 7 bases. The V gene end was trimmed by 6 bases and the J gene end by 0 bases; junction bases not matched to a gene: 9. The CDR3 spans 16 residues. The chain's CDR3 is CASRLAGGWSTDTQYF. Written as DNA, the CDR3 is TGTGCCAGCAGGCTTGCAGGGGGTTGGAGCACAGATACGCAGTATTTT.

The chain employs TRBV20-1 and TRBJ2-5; 12 bases fit TRBD2. There are 15 residues in the CDR3. Germline trimming cut 2 bases from V and 5 bases from J; bases unmatched to any gene: 6. The germline V gene encodes CDR1 DFQATT and CDR2 SNEGSKA (reference sequence). CDR3 nucleotides: TGCAGTGCTAGACTGACTAGCGGGAGTGGGGAGACCCAGTACTTC. It codes for CSARLTSGSGETQYF.

CDR3 sequence reads: CASSQESESYEQYF. As DNA, the CDR3 is TGCGCCAGCAGCCAAGAATCAGAGAGCTACGAGCAGTACTTC. This chain links TRBV4-1 with TRBJ2-7; D call uncertain. Trimming pared 0 bases from V and 3 bases from J, leaving 9 bases between. The germline gives CDR1 MGHRA, CDR2 YSYEKL. CDR3 length equals 14 residues.

The chain has TRBV7-9 and TRBJ1-1; 8 bases are shared with TRBD1. This CDR3 has 14 amino acids. Germline CDR1 and CDR2: SEHNR and FQNEAQ (reference sequence). V lost 6 bases to trimming and J lost 6 bases; unmatched junction nucleotides: 9. Here the CDR3 reads CASSPYRGGAEAFF. CDR3 in DNA: TGTGCCAGCAGTCCTTACAGGGGGGGTGCTGAAGCTTTCTTT.

The V and J genes are TRBV20-1 and TRBJ1-1; TRBD1 matches at 7 bases. The CDR3 length is 13 residues. Germline V CDR1 and CDR2: DFQATT, SNEGSKA (reference sequence). V lost 3 bases and J lost 7; bases outside the gene matches: 8. CDR3 DNA: TGCAGTGCTAGGATAGGGACAGCCAATGAAGCTTTCTTT. It encodes CSARIGTANEAFF.

Only a few counts were recorded for this clonotype. J is TRBJ2-5 and V is TRBV5-1; the D gene is possibly TRBD1 (7 bases). V shed 0 bases and J shed 1 base, with 13 bases lying between them. CDR1 and CDR2 from the germline V gene are SGHRS and YFSETQ. CDR3 length: 16 residues. The CDR3 spells CASSLGAGGGQETQYF. The CDR3 DNA follows: TGCGCCAGCAGCTTGGGAGCAGGGGGAGGCCAAGAGACCCAGTACTTC.

The chain links TRBV12-3 or TRBV12-4 to TRBJ2-5, with TRBD1 matching over 9 bases. V shed 3 bases, J shed 2 bases, and the junction held 4 bases outside the gene matches. This CDR3 has 15 residues. The CDR3 loop is CASSFGTGRQETQYF. CDR3 coding DNA: TGTGCCAGCAGTTTTGGGACAGGGAGACAAGAGACCCAGTACTTC.

The chain is built from TRBV4-2 and TRBJ1-5; TRBD1 might be the D (5 bases). V was trimmed by 2 bases and J by 4 bases, leaving 12 bases between them. The CDR3 loop spans 15 amino acids. From germline, CDR1 is LGHNA and CDR2 YNFKEQ. The CDR3 nucleotides are TGTGCCAGCAGCCAACAGGGAGGTGGGAATCAGCCCCAGCATTTT. It translates to CASSQQGGGNQPQHF.

This clonotype was found once. The chain carries TRBV28 and TRBJ2-1; 12 positions match TRBD1. This CDR3 contains 17 residues. With 1 base clipped from V and 8 bases from J, the junction kept 9 bases outside the gene matches. The germline V gene has CDR1 MDHEN and CDR2 SYDVKM. Written as DNA, the CDR3 is TGTGCCAGCAGTTTATACCCCGGGACAGGGGGCCTGGATGAGCAGTTCTTC. Encoded protein: CASSLYPGTGGLDEQFF.